A single count supports the clone carrying this TCR beta chain. As yet, its antigen is unknown. Assay: immunoSEQ multiplex PCR; the TCRdb copy retains only in-frame clones and omits some. The data show about 160,000 clones, with about 84% seen just once and over 4.5% held by the top ten. The sample belongs to a study of cytotoxic CD8 clonotypes in ibrutinib-treated CLL. Deletions cut 5 bases from V and 6 bases from J, with 14 bases between. Germline-derived CDR1 and CDR2 are SGHTA and FQGNSA. This CDR3 is built from 14 residues. General study points: Clonality correlated strongly with circulating CD8+ T cells and exceeded age-matched healthy donors at baseline. At ibrutinib response, clonality increased, and at progression it declined back toward baseline.

The genes are TRBV7-2 and TRBJ2-4; D may match TRBD1 or TRBD2 (6 bases each). The sequence derives from a human donor with chronic lymphocytic leukemia. The starting material was PBMCs, obtained after 24 months of ibrutinib treatment. This chain's CDR3 is CASSRYGGGNIQYF. CDR3 sequence (DNA): TGTGCCAGCAGCCGTTACGGGGGCGGAAACATTCAGTACTTC.